The 4 T cell receptor beta chains reported below all come from one sample, sequenced in a study of blood T cells in healthy people across ages. Primed by a sample-barcoded 5' primer and a J-beta primer mix, a second PCR proceeded for roughly 6 to 12 cycles. TCRdb passed the 5' RACE reads through MiXCR, listing each CDR3 protein once. The sample lists over a million distinct CDR3 sequences, 35% to 45% occurring once. Sequenced input: blood. The source of these receptors is a woman under 30 in good health.

This clonotype showed up just a few times. The V and J genes are TRBV5-1 and TRBJ1-1, with D unclear. Germline-derived CDR1 and CDR2 are SGHRS and YFSETQ. This CDR3 is built from 13 residues. Trimming pared 4 bases from V and 4 bases from J, leaving 11 bases between. This CDR3 reads CASSPGSTTEAFF. In DNA, the CDR3 is TGCGCCAGCAGCCCGGGGAGTACCACTGAAGCTTTCTTT.

The gene calls are TRBV7-9 and TRBJ1-1; 8 bases are shared with TRBD1. V lost 5 bases, J lost 3 bases, and 11 bases stayed unmatched. Germline V lookup: CDR1 SEHNR, CDR2 FQNEAQ (reference sequence). The CDR3 consists of 16 residues. The CDR3 coding sequence is TGTGCCAGCAGCGAAGACAGGGGAACATGGGACACTGAAGCTTTCTTT. Translation gives CASSEDRGTWDTEAFF.

The rearrangement uses TRBV29-1 and TRBJ1-1, with TRBD1 matching over 7 bases. The CDR3 consists of 16 residues. With V trimmed by 5 bases and J by 0 bases, 12 bases remained unmatched. CDR1 and CDR2 (germline): SQVTM, ANQGSEA. The chain's CDR3 is CSVPGQQVIMNTEAFF. CDR3 DNA sequence: TGCAGCGTTCCGGGACAGCAAGTTATCATGAACACTGAAGCTTTCTTT. The full variable domain, its missing parts supplied by reference TRBV29-1 and TRBJ1-1, is SAVISQKPSRDICQRGTSLTIQCQVDSQVTMMFWYRQQPGQSLTLIATANQGSEATYESGFVIDKFPISRPNLTFSTLTVSNMSPEDSSIYLCSVPGQQVIMNTEAFFGQGTRLTVV.

V gene TRBV6-6 combines with J gene TRBJ2-1, with 12 bases lining up with TRBD2. The V gene's germline CDR1 is MNHNY and CDR2 SVGAGI (reference sequence). V dropped 5 bases and J dropped 10; count of bases not matched to a gene: 3. This CDR3 contains 13 residues. CDR3 bases: TGTGCCAGCAGTAAGGGACTAGCGGGCGAGCAGTTCTTC. Amino acid sequence: CASSKGLAGEQFF.